Many counts were recorded for the clone carrying this T cell receptor beta chain. Its antigen is not identified. The sample belongs to a study of post-analysis software for immune sequencing data. Study in general: Clinical courses comprised relapsing-remitting, secondary progressive and progressive-relapsing multiple sclerosis.

Study-level findings and limits: About 5 TRBV segments were more frequent in patients than controls; TRBV5-6, TRBV5-1 and TRBV20-1 belonged to this group.

This CDR3 spans 16 amino acids. Unmatched junction bases numbered 9, after V lost 4 bases and J lost 2 bases. The germline CDR1 and CDR2 sequences are MGHRA and YSYEKL. Included in the TCR beta cDNA libraries were unique molecular identifiers. A single record per CDR3 protein comes from TCRdb applying MiXCR to the PCR reads. Seen here are approximately 460,000 distinct CDR3 sequences, 40% to 55% observed once, and the top ten hold about an eighth. The sample taken for sequencing was blood. The receptor was isolated from a girl between 10 and 17 years old with multiple sclerosis. This chain connects TRBV4-1 to TRBJ2-5; 8 bases are a match to TRBD2. The DNA of the CDR3 is TGCGCCAGCAGCCCCGGGCGGGAGGCTTTACAAGAGACCCAGTACTTC. This gives the protein CASSPGREALQETQYF.